The 11 T cell receptor beta chains listed next were all sequenced from one sample in a study of OX40 agonist ivuxolimab in advanced cancers. TCRdb keeps only in-frame clones here, not all; method: immunoSEQ multiplex PCR. The data show roughly 51,000 clones, with 88% seen just once and approximately 12% held by the top ten. Sequenced material: CD4+ or CD8+ T cells sorted from blood, taken in a trial of the OX40 agonist ivuxolimab. Source of these receptors: an adult with an advanced solid tumor such as melanoma, head and neck, liver or kidney cancer.

The rearrangement links TRBV5-1 to TRBJ2-2; 7 bases fit TRBD1. Germline CDR1 is SGHRS and CDR2 is YFSETQ. The CDR3 consists of 16 residues. The ends lost 3 bases at V and 5 bases at J; junction bases unmatched: 10. The CDR3: CASSWTGTALTGELFF. In nucleotides, the CDR3 is TGCGCCAGCAGCTGGACCGGGACAGCCCTTACCGGGGAGCTGTTTTTT.

The chain uses TRBV15 and TRBJ2-7; a possible D gene is TRBD1 (6 bases). The CDR3 loop spans 13 amino acids. The germline V and J ends were trimmed by 5 bases and 2 bases, with 10 bases remaining between them. Germline CDR1 is LNHNV and CDR2 is YYDKDF (reference sequence). CDR3 DNA: TGTGCCACCAGCCCCGGACAGACCTACGAGCAGTACTTC. It is translated as CATSPGQTYEQYF. Full variable domain (missing parts from reference TRBV15 and TRBJ2-7): DAMVIQNPRYQVTQFGKPVTLSCSQTLNHNVMYWYQQKSSQAPKLLFHYYDKDFNNEADTPDNFQSRRPNTSFCFLDIRSPGLGDTAMYLCATSPGQTYEQYFGPGTRLTVT.

The rearrangement uses TRBV28 and TRBJ2-7; no clear D. CDR3 length equals 13 residues. V was pared by 1 base and J by 1 base, with 5 bases between. Germline V gene sequence: CDR1 MDHEN, CDR2 SYDVKM. The CDR3 DNA reads as TGTGCCAGCAGTTTATCGGTATCCTACGAGCAGTACGTC. Amino acids: CASSLSVSYEQYV.

V usage is TRBV10-2 and J usage is TRBJ2-3, with D maybe TRBD2 (6 bases). Germline CDR1 is WSHSY and CDR2 is SAAADI. The CDR3 covers 15 residues. V lost 7 bases and J lost 1, with 15 bases in between. CDR3: CASTPSGTRTDTQYF. The CDR3 bases are TGCGCCAGCACCCCCTCCGGGACTCGCACAGATACGCAGTATTTT.

This clone was seen only once. V usage is TRBV15 and J usage is TRBJ2-3; a possible D gene is TRBD2 (5 bases). CDR3 length equals 14 residues. Germline-derived CDR1 and CDR2 are LNHNV and YYDKDF (reference sequence). V gave up 1 base and J gave up 4 bases, with 9 bases separating them. Here the CDR3 reads CATSRGEGPDTQYF. Here the CDR3 DNA reads TGTGCCACCAGCAGAGGAGAGGGCCCAGATACGCAGTATTTT.

This chain connects TRBV28 to TRBJ2-1; D is perhaps TRBD1 or TRBD2 (6 bases each). V lost 6 bases to trimming and J lost 7 bases, with 13 bases between them. CDR1 MDHEN and CDR2 SYDVKM come from the germline V gene. The CDR3 extends over 13 amino acids. CDR3: CASRGGQLNEQFF. CDR3 nucleotide sequence: TGTGCCAGCAGGGGAGGACAGCTTAATGAGCAGTTCTTC.

The V and J genes are TRBV7-9 and TRBJ2-1; TRBD2 agrees at 13 bases. Germline CDR1 is SEHNR and CDR2 is FQNEAQ (reference sequence). The CDR3 has 16 amino acids. Unmatched junction bases numbered 4, after V lost 6 bases and J lost 2 bases. The CDR3 reads CASSPTSGGPYNEQFF. CDR3 DNA sequence: TGTGCCAGCAGTCCGACTAGCGGGGGGCCCTACAATGAGCAGTTCTTC.

V and J are TRBV18 and TRBJ2-7; D is undetermined. V was cut by 3 bases and J by 4 bases, with 13 bases left in between. This CDR3 comprises 14 residues. Germline CDR1 and CDR2: KGHSH and LQKENI. CDR3 sequence (DNA): TGTGCCAGCTCACCGGAAGAGCGTTCTTACGAGCAGTACTTC. It yields the protein CASSPEERSYEQYF.

The V call is TRBV7-8, the J call TRBJ1-4; D call uncertain. The CDR3 contains 12 residues. Trimming removed 4 bases from V and 10 bases from J, with 10 bases in between. Germline lookup yields CDR1 SGHVS and CDR2 FQNEAQ. This CDR3 reads CASSSQYGKLFF. The CDR3 coding sequence is TGTGCCAGCAGCTCTCAATATGGAAAACTGTTTTTT. Full variable domain (remainder filled in from reference TRBV7-8 and TRBJ1-4): GAGVSQSPRYKVAKRGQDVALRCDPISGHVSLFWYQQALGQGPEFLTYFQNEAQLDKSGLPSDRFFAERPEGSVSTLKIQRTQQEDSAVYLCASSSQYGKLFFGSGTQLSVL.

The CDR3 nucleotides read TGTGCCAGCAGCTACCGGGACAGTGCCTCCTACGAGCAGTACGTC. Protein product: CASSYRDSASYEQYV. The V and J genes are TRBV7-8 and TRBJ2-7, with 7 bases matching TRBD1. The junction had 6 bases not matched to a gene; V was cut back by 4 bases and J by 0 bases. CDR1 SGHVS and CDR2 FQNEAQ come from the germline V gene. This CDR3 is built from 15 residues.

V and J are TRBV4-1 and TRBJ2-3; TRBD2 aligns across 9 bases. With 7 bases clipped from V and 6 bases from J, the junction kept 11 bases outside the gene matches. Germline values: CDR1 MGHRA, CDR2 YSYEKL. This CDR3 contains 15 residues. For the CDR3, the DNA is TGCGCCAGCAACTCTAGGGCGGGAGGGTTGGATACGCAGTATTTT. Translating gives CASNSRAGGLDTQYF.